This T cell receptor (beta chain) was sequenced during a study of blood T cell repertoires in COVID-19. The repertoire was sequenced with immunoSEQ multiplex PCR; TCRdb's copy has only in-frame clones and lacks some. The data hold 200,000 to 250,000 clones, with about 84% observed a single time. The germline V gene encodes CDR1 LNHDA and CDR2 SQIVND (reference sequence). The CDR3 length is 14 residues. J was trimmed by 9 bases and V by 6 bases; bases with no gene match: 7. This chain joins TRBV19 and TRBJ1-6; 8 nucleotides match TRBD1. Sequencing used PBMCs or T cells enriched from blood (not recorded which). This receptor was identified in a woman aged 40 to 50 with acute COVID-19. CDR3 protein: CASSDPGQASPLHF. Here the CDR3 DNA reads TGTGCCAGTAGCGACCCGGGACAGGCTTCACCCCTCCACTTT.